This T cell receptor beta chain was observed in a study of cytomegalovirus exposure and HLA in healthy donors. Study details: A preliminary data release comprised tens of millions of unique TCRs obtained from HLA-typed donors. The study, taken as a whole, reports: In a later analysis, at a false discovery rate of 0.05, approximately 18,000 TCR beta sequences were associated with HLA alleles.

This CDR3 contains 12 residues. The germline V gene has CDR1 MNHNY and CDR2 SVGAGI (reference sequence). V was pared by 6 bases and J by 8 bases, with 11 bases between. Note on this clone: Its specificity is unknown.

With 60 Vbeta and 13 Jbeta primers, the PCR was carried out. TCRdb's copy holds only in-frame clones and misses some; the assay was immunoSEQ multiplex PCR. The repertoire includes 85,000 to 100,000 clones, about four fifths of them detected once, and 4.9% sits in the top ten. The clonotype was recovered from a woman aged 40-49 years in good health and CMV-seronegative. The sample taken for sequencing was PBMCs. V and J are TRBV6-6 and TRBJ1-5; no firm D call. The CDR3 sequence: CASSQSGEPQHF. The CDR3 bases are TGTGCCAGCAGCCAAAGCGGGGAGCCCCAGCATTTT.